This TCR beta chain was retrieved from a study of T-cell reconstitution after alpha-beta-depleted transplantation in children (dated by TCRdb to the mid-2010s). Describing the broader study: The study quantitatively tracked T-cell immune reconstitution after TCRalphabeta/CD19-depleted allogeneic hematopoietic cell transplantation in children using TCR repertoire profiling.

In its sample, this clonotype was seen many times. Its antigen specificity is not known. There are no base qualities to consult, and no much larger clone falls within one base. The library was made by PCR. The sample was run on an Illumina HiSeq 2500. To normalize quantification of the TCRbeta repertoire, the TCR libraries were built with molecular barcoding that relied on unique molecular identifiers. The raw public data were reprocessed by TCRdb itself: fastp quality trimming at Q25, MiXCR clonotype calling, in-frame beta chains only. Rows merge per CDR3 protein into single entries with the most common DNA and genes. Across this sample there are around 240,000 distinct CDR3 sequences, with 9.7% seen only once. The ten most abundant clones make up about 4.9% of the sample. This TCR came from a human donor who donated a stem cell graft to a child with SCID. The sequencing used PBMCs from the stem cell graft donor, collected from the stem cell graft.

The DNA reads as follows: TGCGCCAGCAGCCAAGAAGGGGGTCGCGGCCAGGCGCAGTATTTT. Translated, it gives CASSQEGGRGQAQYF. The V and J genes are TRBV4-1 and TRBJ2-3, with TRBD1 as a weak D call on 6 bases. CDR1 MGHRA and CDR2 YSYEKL were looked up in the germline V gene. The V and J ends are trimmed by 0 bases and 10 bases, leaving 17 bases between them. Its CDR3 holds 15 amino acids, cysteine through phenylalanine. Only CDR3 DNA remains: 45 bases, in frame from the first base.